This T cell receptor (beta chain) was sequenced for a study of control samples from healthy donors and cancer patients. This clone appeared once. This CDR3 is built from 15 residues. Looked up from germline, CDR1 is SGHRS and CDR2 is YFSETQ. V shed 0 bases and J 6 bases; nucleotides not matched to a gene: 8. The protocol was immunoSEQ multiplex PCR, while the TCRdb copy is restricted to in-frame clones and leaves out a portion. Among about 150,000 clones listed, around 95% were seen once. Sequenced: blood. The sequence was collected from a man aged 40-55 years in good health. The V gene is TRBV5-1, the J gene TRBJ2-7; 8 nucleotides agree with TRBD2. The CDR3 loop reads CASSLAQRGIFEQYF. In DNA, the CDR3 is TGCGCCAGCAGCTTGGCCCAGCGGGGGATCTTCGAGCAGTACTTC. Full variable domain (outside the CDR3, taken from reference TRBV5-1 and TRBJ2-7): KAGVTQTPRYLIKTRGQQVTLSCSPISGHRSVSWYQQTPGQGLQFLFEYFSETQRNKGNFPGRFSGRQFSNSRSEMNVSTLELGDSALYLCASSLAQRGIFEQYFGPGTRLTVT.